This TCR beta chain was identified in a study of cytomegalovirus exposure and HLA in healthy donors. The CDR3 totals 15 residues. The V segment lost 4 bases and the J segment 1 base; nucleotides outside the gene matches: 6. The germline V gene encodes CDR1 SGHTA and CDR2 FQGNSA. For this clone: Antigen unknown.

Study-wide points: In a later analysis, common viral pathogens appeared linked to several of the most significant clusters. There were around 160 TCR beta chains listed as cytomegalovirus-associated. Immune exposure information comprised only CMV serostatus.

The PCR made use of 60 Vbeta and 13 Jbeta primers. Using immunoSEQ multiplex PCR, the repertoire was profiled, and TCRdb retains in-frame clones only, with some absent. The sample has 150,000 or so clones; roughly 66% are singletons. This receptor was obtained from a woman aged 18-29 years in good health and CMV-seronegative. The sequenced material came from PBMCs. V is TRBV7-2 and J is TRBJ2-7; TRBD1 matches 8 bases. The CDR3 spells CASSYGTGRSYEQYF. The CDR3, as DNA: TGTGCCAGCAGCTACGGGACAGGACGATCCTACGAGCAGTACTTC.